Sequencing of this TCR beta chain was carried out in a study of blood T cell repertoires in COVID-19. In the study overall: The United States, Italy and Spain were the sources of the acute and convalescent COVID-19 samples. The cDNA or gDNA used as material had been derived from T cells, B-cell-depleted T cells, or PBMCs.

Original methodology: How many nucleated cells were present was estimated from reference gene primer amplification. Some clones are missing from TCRdb's copy, which holds only in-frame ones; the method was immunoSEQ multiplex PCR. That table is the source of V, J and clone size, and D and trimming were worked out from the DNA. The sample comprises 150,000 to 200,000 clones, about 86% of which are singletons, and under 3.5% rests with the top ten. Trimming at V came to 0 bases and at J to 6 bases, leaving 5 bases not matched to a gene. From germline, CDR1 is SGHRS and CDR2 YFSETQ. The CDR3 has 16 amino acids. This clone was observed once.

The rearrangement joins TRBV5-1 to TRBJ2-3; 12 nucleotides align to TRBD2. The sample comprised peripheral blood. This receptor was identified in a woman aged 25 to 39 with active or convalescent COVID-19. The CDR3 is CASSLGLAGGSDTQYF. The DNA of the CDR3 is TGCGCCAGCAGCTTGGGGCTAGCGGGGGGGAGCGATACGCAGTATTTT.